The sequence of this T cell receptor beta chain was determined in a study of control samples from healthy donors and cancer patients. The CDR3 contains 15 residues. Germline assignment: CDR1 SGHDN and CDR2 FVKESK. Trimming left V 1 base short and J 5 bases short, with 15 bases between. The data were produced by immunoSEQ multiplex PCR, yet TCRdb's version contains in-frame clones alone and is incomplete. The sample contains about 230,000 clones, approximately 80% of which appear only once. This clone was counted a single time. Sample: PBMCs. The receptor was derived from a woman in her sixties with lung cancer. The chain uses TRBV14 and TRBJ2-7, with D possibly TRBD1 on 6 matching bases. Here the CDR3 DNA reads TGTGCCAGCAGCCAAGTTGGGGGCGCTTTCCACGAGCAGTACTTC. Its protein product is CASSQVGGAFHEQYF.